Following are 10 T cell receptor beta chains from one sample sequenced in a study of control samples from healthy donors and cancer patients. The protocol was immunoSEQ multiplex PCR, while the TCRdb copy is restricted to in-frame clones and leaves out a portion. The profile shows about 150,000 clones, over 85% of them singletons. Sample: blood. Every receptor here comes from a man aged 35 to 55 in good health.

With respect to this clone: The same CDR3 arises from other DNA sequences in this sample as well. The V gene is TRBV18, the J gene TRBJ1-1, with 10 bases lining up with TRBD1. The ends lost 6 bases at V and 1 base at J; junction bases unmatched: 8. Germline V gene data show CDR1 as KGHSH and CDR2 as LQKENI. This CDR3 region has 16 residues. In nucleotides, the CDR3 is TGTGCCAGCTCCCAGACGACAGGGGGCGCGAACACTGAAGCTTTCTTT. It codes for CASSQTTGGANTEAFF. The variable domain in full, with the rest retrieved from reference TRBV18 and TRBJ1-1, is NAGVMQNPRHLVRRRGQEARLRCSPMKGHSHVYWYRQLPEEGLKFMVYLQKENIIDESGMPKERFSAEFPKEGPSILRIQQVVRGDSAAYFCASSQTTGGANTEAFFGQGTRLTVV.

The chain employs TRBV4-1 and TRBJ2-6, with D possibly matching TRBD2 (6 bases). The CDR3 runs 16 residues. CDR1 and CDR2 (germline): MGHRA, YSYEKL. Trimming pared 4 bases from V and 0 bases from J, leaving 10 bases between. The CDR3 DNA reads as TGCGCCAGCAGCCGGGACTCTGGCTCTGGGGCCAACGTCCTGACTTTC. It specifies CASSRDSGSGANVLTF.

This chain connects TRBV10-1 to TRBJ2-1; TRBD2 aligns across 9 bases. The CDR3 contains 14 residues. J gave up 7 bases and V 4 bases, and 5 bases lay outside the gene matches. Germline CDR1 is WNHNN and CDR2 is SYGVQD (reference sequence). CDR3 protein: CASSASGGRNEQFF. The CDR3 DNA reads TGCGCCAGCAGTGCAAGCGGGGGGCGAAATGAGCAGTTCTTC.

In DNA, the CDR3 is TGCGCCAGCAGCTTGGTTCCAGGGGGCTATGGCTACACCTTC. Residues: CASSLVPGGYGYTF. The chain employs TRBV5-1 and TRBJ1-2, with TRBD1 matching 7 bases. Losses at the gene ends were 0 bases for V and 4 bases for J; bases not matched to a gene: 3. Germline V CDR1 and CDR2: SGHRS, YFSETQ. The CDR3 has 14 residues.

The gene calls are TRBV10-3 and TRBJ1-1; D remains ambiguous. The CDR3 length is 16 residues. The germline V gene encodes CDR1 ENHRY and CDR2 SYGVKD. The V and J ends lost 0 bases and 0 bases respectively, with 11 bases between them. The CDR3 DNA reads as TGTGCCATCAGTGAGTCCTTTGGTTCGATGAACACTGAAGCTTTCTTT. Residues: CAISESFGSMNTEAFF.

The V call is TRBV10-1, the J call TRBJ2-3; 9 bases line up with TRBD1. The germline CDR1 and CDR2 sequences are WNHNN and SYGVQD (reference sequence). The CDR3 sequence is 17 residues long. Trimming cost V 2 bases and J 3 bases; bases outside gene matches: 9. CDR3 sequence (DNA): TGCGCCAGCAGTGAGATAAACAGGGGGCGCCGGACAGATACGCAGTATTTT. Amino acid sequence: CASSEINRGRRTDTQYF.

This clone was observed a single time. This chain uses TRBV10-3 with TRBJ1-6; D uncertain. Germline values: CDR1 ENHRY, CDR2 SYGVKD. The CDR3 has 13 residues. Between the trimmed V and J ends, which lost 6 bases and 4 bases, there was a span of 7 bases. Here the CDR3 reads CAIRTKYNSPLHF. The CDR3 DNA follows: TGTGCCATCAGGACTAAATATAATTCACCCCTCCACTTT.

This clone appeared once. The CDR3 reads CATVGQGRSVEAFF. The CDR3 region has the DNA TGTGCCACCGTAGGCCAGGGTCGATCTGTTGAAGCTTTCTTT. The chain is built from TRBV2 and TRBJ1-1; TRBD1 is a possible D gene (5 bases). CDR3 length: 14 residues. V lost 10 bases to trimming and J lost 7 bases, with 22 bases between them. Germline V gene sequence: CDR1 SNHLY, CDR2 FYNNEI. The full variable domain, with the rest looked up from reference TRBV2 and TRBJ1-1, is EPEVTQTPSHQVTQMGQEVILRCVPISNHLYFYWYRQILGQKVEFLVSFYNNEISEKSEIFDDQFSVERPDGSNFTLKIRSTKLEDSAMYFCATVGQGRSVEAFFGQGTRLTVV.

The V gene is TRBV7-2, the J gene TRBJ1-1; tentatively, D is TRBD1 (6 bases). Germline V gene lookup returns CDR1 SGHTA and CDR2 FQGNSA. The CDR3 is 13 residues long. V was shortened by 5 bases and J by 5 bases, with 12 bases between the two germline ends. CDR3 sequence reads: CASSRSGVTEAFF. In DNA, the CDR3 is TGTGCCAGCAGCCGGTCAGGGGTGACTGAAGCTTTCTTT.

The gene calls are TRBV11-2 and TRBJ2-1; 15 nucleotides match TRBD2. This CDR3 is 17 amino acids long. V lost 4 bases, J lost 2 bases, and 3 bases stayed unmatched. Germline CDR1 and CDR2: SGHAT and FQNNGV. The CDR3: CASSSWTSGGAYNEQFF. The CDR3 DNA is TGTGCCAGCAGCTCTTGGACTAGCGGGGGGGCCTACAATGAGCAGTTCTTC.